This is a list of T cell receptor beta chains from one sample in a study of brain T cells in children with intractable seizures. Profiling relied on immunoSEQ multiplex PCR, and the TCRdb table lists in-frame clones only, not all of them. The sample shows some 76,000 clones, about 93% of them seen only once. The input for sequencing was peripheral blood, taken at surgery. Every receptor here comes from a boy younger than two with tuberous sclerosis and intractable seizures. The conserved cysteine and the conserved F or W are not part of the CDR3 here. Each record gives: J gene, V gene, CDR3 protein.

TRBJ1-1	TRBV6-5	ASSYDRRATEAF
TRBJ2-1	TRBV19	ASSTTEYNEQF
TRBJ1-1	TRBV7-3	ASSLTRYGEAF
TRBJ1-6	TRBV15	ATSRSDGWNSPLH
TRBJ1-1	TRBV19	ASSIGQLFNTEAF
TRBJ2-7	TRBV20-1	SLGGEYEQY
TRBJ1-1	TRBV9	ASSVEGAATEAF
TRBJ2-2	TRBV6-5	ASKGQGRSGELF
TRBJ1-2	TRBV6-5	ASSEGQGGRYGYT
TRBJ1-4	TRBV11-3	ASSLAQGVPNEKLF
TRBJ2-3	TRBV6-2/TRBV6-3	ASSNRRGALAQY
TRBJ2-3	TRBV6-5	ASSYRGGAITDTQY
TRBJ2-7	TRBV7-9	ASSTPGDSNYEQY
TRBJ2-7	TRBV11-3	ASSPSWEASSYEQY
TRBJ2-3	TRBV6-5	ASSSSWAQTDTQY
TRBJ1-6	TRBV6-5	ASSYSGHSPLH
TRBJ2-6	TRBV25-1	ASSPQSSGANVLT
TRBJ1-2	TRBV6-5	ASSGADYGYT
TRBJ1-5	TRBV30	AWSQSPGNQPQH
TRBJ1-1	TRBV7-3	ASSFGATNTEAF
TRBJ2-1	TRBV2	ASSEGTTRHNEQF
TRBJ2-7	TRBV3-1/TRBV3-2	ASSQGPGRAYEQY
TRBJ2-7	TRBV7-9	ASSKLAGGLKNEQY
TRBJ1-2	TRBV5-1	ASSGGEGKDGYGYT
TRBJ1-5	TRBV19	ASSISGTSAGLAQH
TRBJ1-1	TRBV20-1	SARLDSEAF
TRBJ1-2	TRBV19	ASSLGGGGNYGYT
TRBJ1-1	TRBV19	ASSIGRANTEAF
TRBJ2-1	TRBV19	ASSPGASSYNEQF
TRBJ1-1	TRBV5-6	ASSFRQDTEAF
TRBJ2-7	TRBV19	ASSMSGSEQY
TRBJ2-1	TRBV7-6	ASSPPLREGPYNEQF
TRBJ2-1	TRBV7-9	ASRSTTGTGLYNEQF
TRBJ1-2	TRBV6-5	ASSYSDRGNYGYT
TRBJ1-2	TRBV27	ASTSRGRMEGYT
TRBJ2-7	TRBV7-2	ASSLVAGSGGYEQY
TRBJ1-1	TRBV9	ASSAQGAGAF
TRBJ2-1	TRBV15	ATSRPYTGRSLGNEQF
TRBJ2-1	TRBV6-4	ASSSTSGSIRAYNEQF
TRBJ1-2	TRBV4-2	ASSQGHLGNGYT
TRBJ2-1	TRBV19	ASSILPEEQF
TRBJ2-6	TRBV7-6	ASSPRTEAHSGANVLT
TRBJ2-1	TRBV5-4	ASSLGNSGGHFSYNEQF
TRBJ2-5	TRBV4-1	ASSRAGGRETQY
TRBJ2-1	TRBV7-2	ASSLGLWGIGEQF
TRBJ1-2	TRBV2	ASKGGVYGYT
TRBJ2-5	TRBV7-2	ASSLVPSGIQETQY
TRBJ2-3	TRBV10-3	AITEAGRGADTQY
TRBJ2-5	TRBV24-1	ATSDPTGGAGETQY